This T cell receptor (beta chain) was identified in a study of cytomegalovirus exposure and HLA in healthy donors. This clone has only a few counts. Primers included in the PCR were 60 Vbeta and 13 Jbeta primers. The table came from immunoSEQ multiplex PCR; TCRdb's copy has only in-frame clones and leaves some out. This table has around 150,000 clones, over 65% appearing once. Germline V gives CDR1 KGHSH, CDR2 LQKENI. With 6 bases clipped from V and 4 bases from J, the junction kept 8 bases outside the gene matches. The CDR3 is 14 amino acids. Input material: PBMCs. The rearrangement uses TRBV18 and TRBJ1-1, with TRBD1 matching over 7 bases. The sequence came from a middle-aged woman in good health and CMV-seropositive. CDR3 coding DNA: TGTGCCAGCTCGGGGAAACAGGGGAGCACTGAAGCTTTCTTT. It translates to CASSGKQGSTEAFF.